The 28 T cell receptor beta chains listed next were all sequenced from one sample in a study of CD8+ T cells in alopecia areata. Sorting of CD4+ cells into CD25+CD127- cells was carried out for about five patients. Reverse transcribed after extraction, RNA yielded cDNA as the sequencing template. Method: immunoSEQ multiplex PCR; TCRdb's copy keeps in-frame clones and lacks some. This table holds approximately 40,000 clones, roughly 53% found once. The sample comprised CD4+ Tregs sorted from blood. The receptors shown here come from a human donor with alopecia areata.

Details on this clone: Other nucleotide sequences in the sample specify the same CDR3. The V call is TRBV20-1, the J call TRBJ2-7; D call uncertain. Germline lookup yields CDR1 DFQATT and CDR2 SNEGSKA (reference sequence). V was trimmed by 0 bases and J by 9 bases, leaving 9 bases between them. CDR3 length equals 11 residues. This CDR3 is CSARDGRGQYF. The DNA for the CDR3 is TGCAGTGCTAGAGATGGTCGAGGGCAGTACTTC.

The V gene is TRBV28, the J gene TRBJ2-1, with 10 bases fitting TRBD1. The ends lost 4 bases at V and 9 bases at J; junction bases unmatched: 9. CDR1 and CDR2 (germline): MDHEN, SYDVKM. CDR3 size: 15 residues. CDR3 sequence: CASSSIGQGGREQFF. CDR3 nucleotide sequence: TGTGCCAGCAGTTCGATCGGACAGGGGGGGCGTGAGCAGTTCTTC.

The J gene is TRBJ2-7, the V gene TRBV28, with TRBD2 as a possible D gene (7 bases). The length of the CDR3 is 15 residues. The germline CDR1 and CDR2 sequences are MDHEN and SYDVKM. The V gene lost 1 base and the J gene lost 3 bases, with 13 bases spanning the gap. For the CDR3, the DNA is TGTGCCAGCAGTTTATCCTCCGGGGGGCTCTACGAGCAGTACTTC. This gives the protein CASSLSSGGLYEQYF.

CDR3 bases: TGTGCCAGCAGCCTCAGCGGGACAGCCAATAGAGCCCAGCATTTT. Its protein product is CASSLSGTANRAQHF. V and J are TRBV7-2 and TRBJ1-5; 7 nucleotides match TRBD1. CDR1 is SGHTA, CDR2 FQGNSA, per germline. The CDR3 totals 15 residues. Trimming at V came to 5 bases and at J to 11 bases, leaving 15 bases not matched to a gene.

The chain recombines TRBV2 with TRBJ1-3, with D uncertain. Germline loops: CDR1 SNHLY, CDR2 FYNNEI. V lost 1 base and J lost 2, with 6 bases in between. The CDR3 has 14 amino acids. DNA for the CDR3: TGTGCCAGCAGTGAAGGGGCAGCTGGAAACACCATATATTTT. Its protein product is CASSEGAAGNTIYF.

This clone was detected only a few times. The V gene is TRBV4-3, the J gene TRBJ1-1; maybe TRBD1 (6 bases). V shed 1 base and J shed 1 base, with 10 bases lying between them. Germline V lookup: CDR1 LGHNA, CDR2 YSLEER. This CDR3 has 15 residues. CDR3 loop: CASSQVGQSNTEAFF. In DNA form, the CDR3 reads TGCGCCAGCAGCCAAGTTGGACAGTCGAACACTGAAGCTTTCTTT.

This clone was observed a few times. The genes are TRBV4-3 and TRBJ2-1; D unclear. Germline V gives CDR1 LGHNA, CDR2 YSLEER. The V gene lost 2 bases and the J gene lost 5 bases, with 4 bases spanning the gap. This CDR3 region has 12 residues. The CDR3, as DNA: TGCGCCAGCAGCCAATACCACAATGAGCAGTTCTTC. Residues: CASSQYHNEQFF.

The V call is TRBV5-1, the J call TRBJ2-1, with TRBD2 identical over 12 bases. CDR3 size: 16 residues. CDR1 is SGHRS and CDR2 is YFSETQ in the germline V gene. The ends lost 3 bases at V and 8 bases at J; junction bases unmatched: 9. The CDR3 coding sequence is TGCGCCAGCAGCTCTACCGGACTAGCGGGAACGGATGAGCAGTTCTTC. It yields the protein CASSSTGLAGTDEQFF.

This chain links TRBV23-1 with TRBJ1-5, with no clear D. TRBV23-1 belongs to the ORF category, with a function that is uncertain. This CDR3 is built from 14 residues. The germline V and J ends were trimmed by 2 bases and 3 bases, with 8 bases remaining between them. The CDR3 DNA follows: TGCGCCAGCAGTCAAGGACGGAACAATCAGCCCCAGCATTTT. Protein: CASSQGRNNQPQHF.

The chain uses TRBV7-2 and TRBJ2-7, with 7 bases fitting TRBD1. There are 15 residues in the CDR3. Trimming removed 7 bases from V and 4 bases from J; junction bases left unmatched: 13. Germline CDR1 is SGHTA and CDR2 is FQGNSA. This chain's CDR3 is CASIPSTGMGYEQYF. The CDR3 nucleotides read TGTGCCAGCATCCCATCGACAGGGATGGGATACGAGCAGTACTTC.

CDR3 sequence (DNA): TGTGCCAGCAGCTTCGCAGAAACAGATACGCAGTATTTT. Translation gives CASSFAETDTQYF. The V and J genes are TRBV13 and TRBJ2-3; D ambiguous. Between the trimmed V and J ends, which lost 3 bases and 3 bases, there was a span of 7 bases. This CDR3 has 13 residues. CDR1 and CDR2 (germline): PRHDT, FYEKMQ (reference sequence).

This clone occurred a few times. The chain uses TRBV10-3 and TRBJ1-1; 9 positions agree with TRBD1. Germline loops: CDR1 ENHRY, CDR2 SYGVKD. V was clipped by 5 bases and J by 4 bases; unmatched bases: 11. There are 16 residues in the CDR3. The CDR3 reads CAISTGGTDGVTEAFF. The CDR3 bases are TGTGCCATCAGTACAGGGGGCACCGATGGAGTCACTGAAGCTTTCTTT.

This clone was seen more than once but under ten times. The chain recombines TRBV29-1 with TRBJ2-2; either TRBD1 or TRBD2 may fit D (6 bases each). Per the germline V gene, CDR1 is SQVTM and CDR2 is ANQGSEA. CDR3 size: 14 residues. Trimming took off 3 bases at V and 1 base at J, with 9 bases between the two ends. In nucleotides, the CDR3 is TGCAGCGTTGACAGGGGAGGGAACACCGGGGAGCTGTTTTTT. It is translated as CSVDRGGNTGELFF.

This clone is a singleton in its sample. The chain couples TRBV7-7 to TRBJ1-1; D gene unclear. V was pared by 0 bases and J by 1 base, with 6 bases between. This CDR3 spans 14 amino acids. CDR1 and CDR2 (germline): SSHAT, FNYEAQ (reference sequence). The CDR3, as DNA: TGTGCCAGCAGCTTAGCGGTTTGGAACACTGAAGCTTTCTTT. Translated: CASSLAVWNTEAFF. Full variable domain (remainder filled in from reference TRBV7-7 and TRBJ1-1): GAGVSQSPRYKVTKRGQDVTLRCDPISSHATLYWYQQALGQGPEFLTYFNYEAQPDKSGLPSDRFSAERPEGSISTLTIQRTEQRDSAMYRCASSLAVWNTEAFFGQGTRLTVV.

This chain joins TRBV28 and TRBJ1-2; tentatively, D is TRBD1 (6 bases). The ends were cut back, 7 bases at V and 5 bases at J, with 23 bases in the middle. Germline assignment: CDR1 MDHEN and CDR2 SYDVKM. CDR3 length: 16 amino acids. The CDR3 region is CASNPTGGRLGYGYTF. The CDR3 nucleotides read TGTGCCAGCAATCCTACGGGGGGGCGCCTGGGATATGGCTACACCTTC.

The gene calls are TRBV6-5 and TRBJ2-5; D call uncertain. The V gene's germline CDR1 is MNHEY and CDR2 SVGAGI. The CDR3 is made up of 13 amino acids. With 8 bases removed from V and 1 base from J, the gap between germline ends came to 11 bases. Here the CDR3 reads CASDDDFQETQYF. CDR3 sequence (DNA): TGTGCCAGCGACGATGACTTCCAAGAGACCCAGTACTTC.

The chain couples TRBV7-9 to TRBJ2-5; 8 bases are shared with TRBD1. The CDR3 is 13 amino acids. Germline V CDR1 and CDR2: SEHNR, FQNEAQ (reference sequence). The junction had 5 bases not matched to a gene; V was cut back by 5 bases and J by 6 bases. CDR3 bases: TGTGCCAGCAGCCCGACAGGGGTAAAGACCCAGTACTTC. It encodes CASSPTGVKTQYF. The full variable domain, rest sourced from reference TRBV7-9 and TRBJ2-5, is DTGVSQNPRHKITKRGQNVTFRCDPISEHNRLYWYRQTLGQGPEFLTYFQNEAQLEKSRLLSDRFSAERPKGSFSTLEIQRTEQGDSAMYLCASSPTGVKTQYFGPGTRLLVL.

Only one count was recorded for this clone. The CDR3 protein is CASSLAHGPNTQYF. In DNA, the CDR3 is TGTGCCAGCAGCTTAGCGCACGGCCCGAATACGCAGTATTTT. The rearrangement uses TRBV7-2 and TRBJ2-3, with D hard to call. V was clipped by 0 bases and J by 7 bases, with 11 bases between them. From germline, CDR1 is SGHTA and CDR2 FQGNSA. The CDR3 extends over 14 amino acids.

This clone was counted only a few times. The genes are TRBV28 and TRBJ1-2, with D perhaps TRBD1 (5 bases). Germline loops: CDR1 MDHEN, CDR2 SYDVKM. The CDR3 is made up of 14 amino acids. V lost 7 bases, J lost 8 bases, and 20 bases lay in between. CDR3 sequence: CASNKPGPTRGYTF. In nucleotides, the CDR3 is TGTGCCAGCAACAAACCGGGACCTACCAGGGGCTACACCTTC.

The rearrangement links TRBV29-1 to TRBJ1-2; D perhaps matches TRBD1 (5 bases). Between the trimmed V and J ends, which lost 5 bases and 7 bases, there was a span of 20 bases. Germline assignment: CDR1 SQVTM and CDR2 ANQGSEA. The CDR3 consists of 14 residues. The CDR3 DNA follows: TGCAGCGTTCGTGGGGACGTGGGGGAGTTTGGCTACACCTTC. This codes for CSVRGDVGEFGYTF.

The chain combines TRBV10-3 with TRBJ2-3; 7 nucleotides match TRBD2. Germline V CDR1 and CDR2: ENHRY, SYGVKD. This CDR3 region has 13 residues. The J segment lost 2 bases and the V segment lost 8 bases, leaving 4 bases of the junction unmatched. The DNA of the CDR3 is TGTGCCATCCTAGCGGATAACACAGATACGCAGTATTTT. Protein: CAILADNTDTQYF.

This clone was seen only a few times. This chain joins TRBV7-2 and TRBJ2-3, with TRBD2 as a possible D gene (7 bases). The germline CDR1 and CDR2 sequences are SGHTA and FQGNSA. This CDR3 spans 15 amino acids. V was pared by 2 bases and J by 6 bases, with 15 bases between. This CDR3 reads CASSLIGGGGDTQYF. For the CDR3, the DNA is TGTGCCAGCAGCTTAATAGGAGGGGGGGGCGATACGCAGTATTTT.

This clone was counted only a few times. The chain recombines TRBV28 with TRBJ1-2; no clear D. CDR1 and CDR2 from the germline V gene are MDHEN and SYDVKM. Trimming stripped 1 base from V and 5 bases from J, with 8 bases between. This CDR3 region has 13 residues. CDR3 nucleotide sequence: TGTGCCAGCAGTTTATATGGGGAGTATGGCTACACCTTC. It is translated as CASSLYGEYGYTF.

The chain employs TRBV7-3 and TRBJ2-7; TRBD1 might be the D (6 bases). Germline V gene lookup returns CDR1 SGHTA and CDR2 FQGTGA. CDR3 length: 13 residues. Trimming pared 5 bases from V and 5 bases from J, leaving 13 bases between. CDR3 sequence reads: CASSPRGSNEQYF. The DNA for the CDR3 is TGTGCCAGCAGCCCCAGGGGCTCTAACGAGCAGTACTTC.

CDR3 in amino acids: CASSLAGIQEKLFF. The CDR3, as DNA: TGCGCCAGCAGCTTAGCGGGGATTCAGGAAAAACTGTTTTTT. This rearrangement joins TRBV5-1 to TRBJ1-4; D is uncertain. Germline assignment: CDR1 SGHRS and CDR2 YFSETQ. The CDR3 is 14 amino acids. The V gene lost 2 bases and the J gene lost 8 bases, with 13 bases spanning the gap.

This clone has a handful of counts. The chain employs TRBV7-3 and TRBJ2-1, with D tentatively TRBD2 (5 bases). This CDR3 region has 17 residues. V was trimmed by 1 base and J by 9 bases, leaving 22 bases between them. Germline V gene sequence: CDR1 SGHTA, CDR2 FQGTGA. The CDR3 coding sequence is TGTGCCAGCAGCTTAAAATCTGCGGCGGGTCGAGAGGGTGAGCAGTTCTTC. Residues: CASSLKSAAGREGEQFF.

The chain employs TRBV6-1 and TRBJ1-5, with a possible D match to TRBD1 (5 bases). CDR1 and CDR2 (germline): MNHNS, SASEGT. Trimming took 2 bases from V and 7 from J, leaving 12 bases between them. The CDR3 sequence is 14 residues long. CDR3 sequence (DNA): TGTGCCAGCAGTGAAATGGGGGGAAGGCAGCCCCAGCATTTT. It specifies CASSEMGGRQPQHF.

J is TRBJ2-4 and V is TRBV5-6; possible D gene TRBD2, 6 bases. Trimming took 0 bases from V and 3 from J, leaving 16 bases between them. Germline loops: CDR1 SGHDT, CDR2 YYEEEE. There are 17 residues in the CDR3. CDR3 sequence: CASSLGLWGLYKNIQYF. The DNA for the CDR3 is TGTGCCAGCAGCTTGGGTTTATGGGGACTGTACAAAAACATTCAGTACTTC. Together with reference TRBV5-6 and TRBJ2-4, the CDR3 gives the full variable domain: DAGVTQSPTHLIKTRGQQVTLRCSPKSGHDTVSWYQQALGQGPQFIFQYYEEEERQRGNFPDRFSGHQFPNYSSELNVNALLLGDSALYLCASSLGLWGLYKNIQYFGAGTRLSVL.